Listed below are T cell receptor beta chains from one sample, sequenced in a study of blood T cell repertoires in COVID-19. The assay was immunoSEQ multiplex PCR, and TCRdb's table has in-frame clones only and misses some. The sample records 150,000 to 200,000 clones, 75% to 90% being singletons. Sequences were obtained from PBMCs or T cells enriched from blood (not recorded which). Receptors were obtained from a woman under 30 who had recovered from COVID-19. The CDR3 runs from the conserved cysteine through the conserved F or W.

v_call	j_call	cdr3_aa
TRBV6-4	TRBJ2-5	CASSDLFAQYF
TRBV7-8	TRBJ1-6	CASRIRGTARGSPLHF
TRBV4-1	TRBJ1-5	CASSNSDTSNQPQHF
TRBV6-4	TRBJ2-3	CASSYRSGSTDTQYF
TRBV21-1	TRBJ1-5	CASSKARLAGFNQPQHF
TRBV5-1	TRBJ1-1	CASRGAGGPTGHEAFF
TRBV6-5	TRBJ2-3	CASSETGTGPDTQYF
TRBV5-1	TRBJ2-3	CASRLERGADTQYF
TRBV28	TRBJ2-1	CASSLSPAGDYEQFF
TRBV6-2/TRBV6-3	TRBJ1-4	CASSSPGQGAEKLFF
TRBV7-2	TRBJ2-7	CASSLKVTGTALSPYEQYF
TRBV28	TRBJ2-3	CASSWASTDTQYF
TRBV21-1	TRBJ2-3	CASSKALFGTGGRFADTQYF
TRBV6-6	TRBJ1-1	CASSYVRTTEAFF
TRBV7-2	TRBJ1-6	CASSAGTGKSPLHF
TRBV2	TRBJ2-2	CASSRRLNTGELFF
TRBV7-2	TRBJ1-5	CASSIRVREAQHF
TRBV6-2/TRBV6-3	TRBJ1-1	CASSRLGDTEAFF
TRBV29-1	TRBJ1-4	CSVEARDNYEKLFF
TRBV3-1/TRBV3-2	TRBJ2-2	CASSQELWFSGSPYGELFF
TRBV2	TRBJ2-2	CASSDSRGWDTGELFF
TRBV6-5	TRBJ1-2	CASSRRGVRDYGYTF
TRBV5-1	TRBJ2-3	CASSLRLAGGEADTQYF
TRBV9	TRBJ1-1	CASSVGQGYTEAFF
TRBV6-2/TRBV6-3	TRBJ2-3	CASSLTSGRAPGDTQYF
TRBV9	TRBJ2-1	CASSLRLAGGSEEQFF
TRBV4-1	TRBJ1-1	CASSLPGSNTEAFF
TRBV7-6	TRBJ2-7	CASSVRDRPYEQYF
TRBV5-4	TRBJ1-1	CASRQRQNTEAFF
TRBV5-4	TRBJ2-2	CASSRLAGVAGELFF
TRBV6-2/TRBV6-3	TRBJ2-1	CASSNGQREFF
TRBV27	TRBJ2-7	CATSPGLAYEQYF
TRBV18	TRBJ1-6	CASSLGQFLSNSPLHF
TRBV14	TRBJ1-2	CASSLSDRVGYTF
TRBV19	TRBJ1-2	CASSILGQANYGYTF
TRBV5-4	TRBJ2-3	CASSLVREGTDTQYF
TRBV5-1	TRBJ1-2	CASSLRGGDYGYTF
TRBV20-1	TRBJ1-2	CSARGRGGYTF
TRBV10-3	TRBJ2-5	CAISDRLGGSGVYQETQYF
TRBV7-3	TRBJ2-3	CASSSSADTQYF
TRBV9	TRBJ2-3	CASSPGVADTQYF
TRBV2	TRBJ1-6	CASSRSGTVNNSPLHF
TRBV6-5	TRBJ2-7	CASSYSAGNEQYF
TRBV5-4	TRBJ2-2	CASSFGSNTGELFF
TRBV27	TRBJ2-4	CASKEDRGRDIQYF
TRBV7-6	TRBJ2-1	CASSLEIALAPRGNEQFF
TRBV28	TRBJ1-1	CASSLYPSQSEAFF
TRBV2	TRBJ1-2	CASRNGQAANYGYTF
TRBV28	TRBJ1-3	CASSSQGTGNTIYF
TRBV30	TRBJ2-5	CAWSDLAGDQQTQYF
TRBV28	TRBJ2-1	CASSLLASGLAGAGEQFF
TRBV3-1/TRBV3-2	TRBJ1-5	CASSQLEGQPQHF
TRBV12-3/TRBV12-4	TRBJ1-6	CASSNNNRGRYF
TRBV15	TRBJ1-4	CATSRDKGRGNEKLFF
TRBV9	TRBJ1-1	CASSADTRSEAFF
TRBV29-1	TRBJ1-2	CSVDRSALGLGYGYTF
TRBV5-1	TRBJ2-7	CASSLDHSSYEQYF
TRBV28	TRBJ2-2	CASSLSNTGELFF